The rows below give T cell receptor beta chains drawn from one sample of a study of T cell repertoires in cytomegalovirus infection. TCRdb independently ran MiXCR on the reads; one entry per CDR3 protein. Here the sample spans around 570,000 distinct CDR3 sequences, under 45% being singletons. What these receptors recognize is not known. The sample consisted of cultured PBMCs, taken from culture after CMV antigen stimulation. The receptors stem from a human donor in good health (CMV status not recorded). Some clones in this sample may be carry-over from other donors' samples. Each CDR3 is given with its conserved first and last residue. A D gene is named only where the DNA matches it firmly. Expanded clones are given a class, and other clones once, few, many or no size at all.

clone size | J gene | D gene | V gene | CDR3 protein | CDR3 DNA
NA | TRBJ2-2 | TRBD1 | TRBV2 | CASSHRGDNGELFF | TGTGCCAGCAGTCACAGGGGAGACAACGGGGAGCTGTTTTTT
NA | TRBJ2-3 | NA | TRBV11-2 | CASSLGSIADTQYF | TGTGCCAGCAGCTTAGGAAGCATCGCAGATACGCAGTATTTT
NA | TRBJ2-3 | TRBD2 | TRBV12-3/TRBV12-4 | CASSPFGLAGGPGDTQYF | TGTGCCAGCAGTCCTTTCGGACTAGCGGGAGGGCCAGGTGATACGCAGTATTTT
NA | TRBJ1-2 | NA | TRBV12-3/TRBV12-4 | CASSLSSRDGYGYTF | TGTGCCAGCAGTTTATCGAGCAGGGATGGCTATGGCTACACCTTC
once | TRBJ1-6 | NA | TRBV7-4 | CASAPVRDNSPLHF | TGTGCCAGCGCGCCGGTCCGGGACAATTCACCCCTCCACTTT
few | TRBJ2-2 | NA | TRBV12-3/TRBV12-4 | CASSRGLDTGELFF | TGTGCCAGCAGCCGCGGTTTGGACACCGGGGAGCTGTTTTTT
few | TRBJ1-6 | TRBD1 | TRBV7-9 | CASRSGQAAHHSPLHF | TGTGCCAGCAGAAGTGGACAGGCGGCCCACCATTCACCCCTCCACTTT
NA | TRBJ1-6 | TRBD1 | TRBV27 | CATGQGNNSPLHF | TGTGCCACCGGACAGGGCAATAATTCACCCCTCCACTTT
NA | TRBJ2-5 | NA | TRBV12-3/TRBV12-4 | CASSWPDQETQYF | TGTGCCAGCAGTTGGCCAGACCAAGAGACCCAGTACTTC
NA | TRBJ1-6 | TRBD1 | TRBV7-2 | CASSEDRGSYSPLHF | TGTGCCAGCAGCGAGGACAGGGGGTCGTATTCACCCCTCCACTTT
NA | TRBJ1-1 | NA | TRBV27 | CASSLGRSSKAFF | TGTGCCAGCAGTTTAGGGCGCAGTTCGAAAGCTTTCTTT
NA | TRBJ1-2 | TRBD1 | TRBV5-1 | CASSPLSPGQGDYGYTF | TGCGCCAGCAGCCCCCTCTCCCCGGGACAGGGCGATTATGGCTACACCTTC
NA | TRBJ2-5 | NA | TRBV20-1 | CSASQRGVQETQYF | TGCAGTGCTAGTCAGAGGGGAGTCCAAGAGACCCAGTACTTC
few | TRBJ1-2 | NA | TRBV7-2 | CASSPRGGYGYTF | TGTGCCAGCAGTCCGAGGGGGGGCTATGGCTACACCTTC
NA | TRBJ1-1 | NA | TRBV19 | CASTFDRNTEAFF | TGTGCCAGTACTTTTGACAGGAACACTGAAGCTTTCTTT
NA | TRBJ1-4 | NA | TRBV7-6 | CASSLAIQGGHDYREKLFF | TGTGCCAGCAGCTTAGCGATACAGGGAGGGCACGACTATCGTGAAAAACTGTTTTTT
few | TRBJ1-4 | TRBD1 | TRBV4-1 | CASSLPGQGRKKLFF | TGCGCCAGCAGCCTTCCGGGACAGGGTAGGAAAAAACTGTTTTTT
many | TRBJ2-7 | TRBD2 | TRBV7-2 | CASSLRVAGDYEQYF | TGTGCCAGCAGCTTAAGAGTAGCGGGGGACTACGAGCAGTACTTC
NA | TRBJ1-5 | NA | TRBV4-1 | CASSQEGHQPQHF | TGCGCCAGCAGCCAAGAGGGTCATCAGCCCCAGCATTTT
few | TRBJ2-1 | TRBD2 | TRBV6-2/TRBV6-3 | CASSRGTSGRFF | TGTGCCAGCAGTCGCGGGACTAGCGGCAGATTCTTC
NA | TRBJ1-1 | NA | TRBV29-1 | CSVSDSEAAEAFF | TGCAGCGTTTCGGACAGTGAAGCCGCTGAAGCTTTCTTT
NA | TRBJ2-1 | NA | TRBV20-1 | CSARGGPTHRALPYNEQFF | TGCAGTGCTAGAGGGGGACCCACCCACAGGGCTCTACCCTACAATGAGCAGTTCTTC
few | TRBJ1-6 | NA | TRBV5-1 | CASSPQTGSPLHF | TGCGCCAGCAGTCCTCAAACAGGTTCACCCCTCCACTTT
NA | TRBJ2-2 | NA | TRBV28 | CATRAGELFF | TGTGCCACCAGGGCCGGGGAGCTGTTTTTT
few | TRBJ1-4 | NA | TRBV7-2 | CASSSGPEKLFF | TGTGCCAGCAGCTCCGGTCCGGAAAAACTGTTTTTT
NA | TRBJ2-1 | TRBD2 | TRBV11-2 | CASSKGLAMGEQFF | TGTGCCAGCAGCAAGGGACTAGCGATGGGTGAGCAGTTCTTC
NA | TRBJ2-3 | TRBD1 | TRBV7-6 | CASTTQGLKDTQYF | TGTGCCAGCACGACACAGGGGCTTAAAGATACGCAGTATTTT
few | TRBJ1-1 | NA | TRBV7-6 | CASSQGPVTEAFF | TGTGCCAGCAGCCAAGGACCCGTCACTGAAGCTTTCTTT
NA | TRBJ2-7 | NA | TRBV12-3/TRBV12-4 | CASTPSRDLTFQQYF | TGTGCCAGCACCCCTTCGCGGGACCTTACCTTCCAGCAGTACTTC
NA | TRBJ1-1 | NA | TRBV6-5 | CASSEGAAGNTEAFF | TGTGCCAGCAGTGAGGGAGCTGCTGGGAACACTGAAGCTTTCTTT
many | TRBJ1-2 | NA | TRBV7-2 | CASSLAGRVHGYTF | TGTGCCAGCAGCTTGGCAGGGAGGGTCCATGGCTACACCTTC
few | TRBJ1-6 | NA | TRBV7-6 | CASSPGPAGLKNSPLHF | TGTGCCAGCAGCCCAGGGCCGGCGGGACTGAAAAATTCACCCCTCCACTTT
few | TRBJ1-5 | NA | TRBV7-8 | CASSPRRTGRQPQHF | TGTGCCAGCAGCCCTCGACGGACCGGTCGCCAGCCCCAGCATTTT
NA | TRBJ2-7 | TRBD1 | TRBV18 | CASSPGQGEQYF | TGTGCCAGCTCACCGGGACAGGGCGAGCAGTACTTC
few | TRBJ2-7 | TRBD1 | TRBV7-2 | CASSFGTGGAYEQYF | TGTGCCAGCAGCTTCGGGACAGGGGGCGCCTACGAGCAGTACTTC
few | TRBJ1-2 | NA | TRBV7-8 | CASSSREIGGYTF | TGTGCCAGCAGCTCCCGGGAGATAGGAGGCTACACCTTC
few | TRBJ2-1 | TRBD1 | TRBV7-2 | CASNLGQGNNEQFF | TGTGCCAGCAACTTGGGACAGGGGAATAATGAGCAGTTCTTC
NA | TRBJ2-5 | NA | TRBV12-5 | CASGLWGPTQYF | TGTGCTAGTGGTTTGTGGGGACCTACCCAGTACTTC
NA | TRBJ1-4 | NA | TRBV7-9 | CASRLNFGGKLFF | TGTGCCAGCAGGCTCAATTTTGGGGGAAAACTGTTTTTT